The rows below give T cell receptor beta chains drawn from one sample of a study of radiotherapy plus CTLA-4 blockade in lung cancer. The table came from immunoSEQ multiplex PCR; TCRdb's copy has only in-frame clones and leaves some out. The profile shows about 68,000 clones, 70% to 85% of them singletons. The sample consisted of peripheral blood, taken from a patient treated with radiotherapy plus ipilimumab. These receptors came from a human donor with non-small cell lung cancer who had a complete response to radiotherapy plus ipilimumab. The CDR3 runs from the conserved cysteine through the conserved F or W. A D gene is named only where the DNA matches it firmly. Some rows have no size entry. The others give once, few or many, or a class for an expanded clone.

CDR3 protein: CASGPGQEAFF; CDR3 DNA: TGTGCCAGCGGTCCGGGACAGGAAGCTTTCTTT; J gene: TRBJ1-1; V gene: TRBV6-5; D gene: TRBD1; clone size: once
CDR3 protein: CASSPPRVDTQYF; CDR3 DNA: TGTGCCAGCTCACCACCGAGGGTAGATACGCAGTATTTT; J gene: TRBJ2-3; V gene: TRBV18; D gene: NA; clone size: NA
CDR3 protein: CASSRDPSGQGSGNTIYF; CDR3 DNA: TGTGCCAGCAGCCGTGACCCCTCCGGACAGGGGTCTGGAAACACCATATATTTT; J gene: TRBJ1-3; V gene: TRBV7-2; D gene: TRBD1; clone size: few
CDR3 protein: CASSQESDRGRGEKLFF; CDR3 DNA: TGCGCCAGCAGCCAAGAATCGGACAGGGGGCGCGGTGAAAAACTGTTTTTT; J gene: TRBJ1-4; V gene: TRBV5-4; D gene: TRBD1; clone size: NA
CDR3 protein: CASRNHGQSNTGELFF; CDR3 DNA: TGTGCCAGCAGAAACCACGGACAGTCGAACACCGGGGAGCTGTTTTTT; J gene: TRBJ2-2; V gene: TRBV6-6; D gene: NA; clone size: NA
CDR3 protein: CASSFRAGTSTDTQYF; CDR3 DNA: TGTGCCAGCAGCTTCCGAGCGGGAACCTCCACAGATACGCAGTATTTT; J gene: TRBJ2-3; V gene: TRBV5-8; D gene: TRBD2; clone size: NA
CDR3 protein: CASSNRRGHGAFF; CDR3 DNA: TGTGCCAGCAGTAACAGACGGGGGCATGGGGCTTTCTTT; J gene: TRBJ1-1; V gene: TRBV6-5; D gene: NA; clone size: NA
CDR3 protein: CATSGRGATVNTGELFF; CDR3 DNA: TGTGCCACCAGCGGCCGAGGTGCGACCGTTAACACCGGGGAGCTGTTTTTT; J gene: TRBJ2-2; V gene: TRBV15; D gene: NA; clone size: NA
CDR3 protein: CASSPGGRDGRETQYF; CDR3 DNA: TGTGCCAGCAGCCCTGGGGGGCGCGATGGTCGGGAGACCCAGTACTTC; J gene: TRBJ2-5; V gene: TRBV9; D gene: NA; clone size: NA
CDR3 protein: CASSPDGIWVEKLFF; CDR3 DNA: TGTGCCAGCAGTCCCGACGGGATATGGGTTGAAAAACTGTTTTTT; J gene: TRBJ1-4; V gene: TRBV27; D gene: NA; clone size: NA
CDR3 protein: CASSPSGHYNEQFF; CDR3 DNA: TGTGCCAGCTCACCATCGGGACACTACAATGAGCAGTTCTTC; J gene: TRBJ2-1; V gene: TRBV18; D gene: NA; clone size: NA
CDR3 protein: CASSHRGLGNQPQHF; CDR3 DNA: TGTGCCAGCAGCCACAGGGGGCTTGGCAATCAGCCCCAGCATTTT; J gene: TRBJ1-5; V gene: TRBV7-2; D gene: TRBD1; clone size: NA
CDR3 protein: CASSQGPEWNEQFF; CDR3 DNA: TGCGCCAGCAGCCAAGGCCCAGAATGGAATGAGCAGTTCTTC; J gene: TRBJ2-1; V gene: TRBV4-1; D gene: NA; clone size: few
CDR3 protein: CASRTSYTGELFF; CDR3 DNA: TGTGCCAGCAGGACTAGTTACACCGGGGAGCTGTTTTTT; J gene: TRBJ2-2; V gene: TRBV2; D gene: NA; clone size: NA
CDR3 protein: CASSEGTNSPLHF; CDR3 DNA: TGTGCCAGCAGTGAGGGGACCAATTCACCCCTCCACTTT; J gene: TRBJ1-6; V gene: TRBV7-9; D gene: NA; clone size: NA
CDR3 protein: CASSLAGTQETQYF; CDR3 DNA: TGCGCCAGCAGCTTGGCAGGGACTCAAGAGACCCAGTACTTC; J gene: TRBJ2-5; V gene: TRBV5-1; D gene: NA; clone size: NA
CDR3 protein: CASSYTFPTDTQYF; CDR3 DNA: TGTGCCAGCAGTTACACCTTCCCCACAGATACGCAGTATTTT; J gene: TRBJ2-3; V gene: TRBV6-5; D gene: NA; clone size: NA
CDR3 protein: CASSYSGDRSYEQYF; CDR3 DNA: TGTGCCAGCAGTTACTCCGGGGACAGGTCCTACGAGCAGTACTTC; J gene: TRBJ2-7; V gene: TRBV6-5; D gene: TRBD1; clone size: few
CDR3 protein: CASINTYGNYGYTF; CDR3 DNA: TGTGCCAGCATTAACACCTATGGAAACTATGGCTACACCTTC; J gene: TRBJ1-2; V gene: TRBV2; D gene: NA; clone size: NA
CDR3 protein: CASTEGLAIASTDTQYF; CDR3 DNA: TGCGCCAGCACGGAGGGACTAGCGATAGCCAGCACAGATACGCAGTATTTT; J gene: TRBJ2-3; V gene: TRBV5-1; D gene: TRBD2; clone size: NA
CDR3 protein: CAIYGSLNTEAFF; CDR3 DNA: TGTGCCATTTACGGCAGTTTGAACACTGAAGCTTTCTTT; J gene: TRBJ1-1; V gene: TRBV7-9; D gene: NA; clone size: NA
CDR3 protein: CSVGTDRAPRRTGELFF; CDR3 DNA: TGCAGCGTTGGAACCGACAGGGCGCCTAGACGCACCGGGGAGCTGTTTTTT; J gene: TRBJ2-2; V gene: TRBV29-1; D gene: TRBD1; clone size: NA
CDR3 protein: CASSGLAGNTGELFF; CDR3 DNA: TGCGCCAGCAGCGGACTAGCGGGGAACACCGGGGAGCTGTTTTTT; J gene: TRBJ2-2; V gene: TRBV5-1; D gene: TRBD2; clone size: NA
CDR3 protein: CASSLFSSDTQYF; CDR3 DNA: TGTGCCAGCAGTTTGTTTAGTTCAGATACGCAGTATTTT; J gene: TRBJ2-3; V gene: TRBV27; D gene: NA; clone size: NA
CDR3 protein: CASSTGTAGSTIYF; CDR3 DNA: TGTGCCAGTAGTACCGGGACAGCCGGAAGCACCATATATTTT; J gene: TRBJ1-3; V gene: TRBV19; D gene: TRBD1; clone size: few
CDR3 protein: CASQGQGWRTEAFF; CDR3 DNA: TGTGCCAGTCAGGGACAGGGCTGGAGGACTGAAGCTTTCTTT; J gene: TRBJ1-1; V gene: TRBV19; D gene: TRBD1; clone size: NA
CDR3 protein: CASGPPGLAIDTQYF; CDR3 DNA: TGTGCTAGTGGTCCCCCGGGACTAGCGATAGATACGCAGTATTTT; J gene: TRBJ2-3; V gene: TRBV12-5; D gene: TRBD2; clone size: NA
CDR3 protein: CASSLEGGRELFF; CDR3 DNA: TGTGCCAGCAGCTTGGAAGGGGGCCGGGAGCTGTTTTTT; J gene: TRBJ2-2; V gene: TRBV5-5; D gene: TRBD1; clone size: NA
CDR3 protein: CASSPTGYGEQYF; CDR3 DNA: TGTGCCAGCAGCCCGACAGGGTACGGCGAGCAGTACTTC; J gene: TRBJ2-7; V gene: TRBV6-1; D gene: TRBD1; clone size: NA
CDR3 protein: CASSSTVLHGYTF; CDR3 DNA: TGTGCCAGCAGCTCGACAGTCTTACATGGCTACACCTTC; J gene: TRBJ1-2; V gene: TRBV7-2; D gene: NA; clone size: NA
CDR3 protein: CASSYTPGAGELFF; CDR3 DNA: TGTGCCAGCAGTTACACACCAGGGGCCGGGGAGCTGTTTTTT; J gene: TRBJ2-2; V gene: TRBV6-5; D gene: NA; clone size: few
CDR3 protein: CASSLFGRGRQNEQYF; CDR3 DNA: TGTGCCAGCAGCTTATTCGGTAGGGGTAGACAAAACGAGCAGTACTTC; J gene: TRBJ2-7; V gene: TRBV7-9; D gene: NA; clone size: NA
CDR3 protein: CASSYRGPSYEQYF; CDR3 DNA: TGTGCCAGCAGCTACAGGGGCCCTTCCTACGAGCAGTACTTC; J gene: TRBJ2-7; V gene: TRBV7-2; D gene: TRBD1; clone size: NA
CDR3 protein: CASSSGTTTGELFF; CDR3 DNA: TGTGCCAGCTCGTCCGGGACTACCACCGGGGAGCTGTTTTTT; J gene: TRBJ2-2; V gene: TRBV9; D gene: TRBD2; clone size: NA
CDR3 protein: CASSLVDRGHVGKPQHF; CDR3 DNA: TGTGCCAGCAGCTTAGTAGACAGGGGGCATGTTGGGAAGCCCCAGCATTTT; J gene: TRBJ1-5; V gene: TRBV5-8; D gene: TRBD1; clone size: NA
CDR3 protein: CASSLGQWRSYNEQFF; CDR3 DNA: TGTGCCAGCAGCTTAGGCCAGTGGCGCTCCTACAATGAGCAGTTCTTC; J gene: TRBJ2-1; V gene: TRBV7-6; D gene: NA; clone size: NA
CDR3 protein: CASRSPSTGVIGELFF; CDR3 DNA: TGTGCCAGCAGATCCCCTTCGACAGGGGTAATCGGGGAGCTGTTTTTT; J gene: TRBJ2-2; V gene: TRBV28; D gene: TRBD1; clone size: NA
CDR3 protein: CATSREVGDGYTF; CDR3 DNA: TGTGCCACCAGCAGAGAGGTCGGGGATGGCTACACCTTC; J gene: TRBJ1-2; V gene: TRBV15; D gene: NA; clone size: NA